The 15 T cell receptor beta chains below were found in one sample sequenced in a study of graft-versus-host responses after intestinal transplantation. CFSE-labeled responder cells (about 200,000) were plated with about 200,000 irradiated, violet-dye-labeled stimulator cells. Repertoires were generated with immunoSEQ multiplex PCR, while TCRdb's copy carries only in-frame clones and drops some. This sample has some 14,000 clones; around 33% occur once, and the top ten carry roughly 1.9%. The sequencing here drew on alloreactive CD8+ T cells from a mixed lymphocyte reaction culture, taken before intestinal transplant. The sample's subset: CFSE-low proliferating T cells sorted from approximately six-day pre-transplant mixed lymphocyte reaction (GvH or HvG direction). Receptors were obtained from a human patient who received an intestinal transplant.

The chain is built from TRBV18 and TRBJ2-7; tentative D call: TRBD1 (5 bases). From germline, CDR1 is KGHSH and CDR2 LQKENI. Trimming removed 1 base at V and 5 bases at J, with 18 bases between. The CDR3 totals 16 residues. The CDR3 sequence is CASSPQKSQGFHEQYF. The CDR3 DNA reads TGTGCCAGCTCACCACAGAAGAGTCAGGGTTTCCACGAGCAGTACTTC.

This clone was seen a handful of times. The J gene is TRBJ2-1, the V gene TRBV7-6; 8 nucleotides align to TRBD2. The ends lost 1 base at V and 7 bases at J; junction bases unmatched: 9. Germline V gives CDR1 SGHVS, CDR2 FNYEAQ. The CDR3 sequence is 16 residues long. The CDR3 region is CASSLGGAGAYNEQFF. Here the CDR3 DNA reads TGTGCCAGCAGCTTAGGGGGAGCGGGGGCTTATAATGAGCAGTTCTTC.

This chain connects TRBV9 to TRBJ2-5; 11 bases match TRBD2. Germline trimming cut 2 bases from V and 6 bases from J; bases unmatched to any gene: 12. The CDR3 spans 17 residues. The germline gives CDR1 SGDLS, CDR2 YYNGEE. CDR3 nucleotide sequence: TGTGCCAGCAGCGTTGGTGATAGCGGGGGGGCAGATAAGACCCAGTACTTC. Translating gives CASSVGDSGGADKTQYF.

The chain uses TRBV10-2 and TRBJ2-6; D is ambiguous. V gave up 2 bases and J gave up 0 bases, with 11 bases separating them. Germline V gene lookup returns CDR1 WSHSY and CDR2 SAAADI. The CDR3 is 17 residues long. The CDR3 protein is CASSEPSTGSGANVLTF. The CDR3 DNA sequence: TGCGCCAGCAGTGAGCCTAGTACCGGCTCTGGGGCCAACGTCCTGACTTTC.

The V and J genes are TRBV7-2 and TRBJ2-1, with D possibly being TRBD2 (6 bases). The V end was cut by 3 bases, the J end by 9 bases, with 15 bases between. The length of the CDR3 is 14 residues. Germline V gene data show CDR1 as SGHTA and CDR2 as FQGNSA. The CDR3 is CASSFRLVISEQFF. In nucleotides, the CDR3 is TGTGCCAGCAGCTTCCGACTAGTAATCAGTGAGCAGTTCTTC.

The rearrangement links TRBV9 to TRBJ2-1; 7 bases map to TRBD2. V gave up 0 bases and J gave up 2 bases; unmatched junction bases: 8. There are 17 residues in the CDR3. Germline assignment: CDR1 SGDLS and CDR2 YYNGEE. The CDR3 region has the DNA TGTGCCAGCAGCGTAGCGGCTAGCGGAGAGACCTACAATGAGCAGTTCTTC. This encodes CASSVAASGETYNEQFF.

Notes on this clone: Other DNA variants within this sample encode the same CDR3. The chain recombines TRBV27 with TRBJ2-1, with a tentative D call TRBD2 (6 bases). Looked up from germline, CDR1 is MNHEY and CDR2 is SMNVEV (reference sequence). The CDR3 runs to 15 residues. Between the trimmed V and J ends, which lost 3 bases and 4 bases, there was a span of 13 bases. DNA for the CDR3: TGTGCCAGCAGTTTTATCGGGGGAGCATACAATGAGCAGTTCTTC. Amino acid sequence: CASSFIGGAYNEQFF.

Here the CDR3 reads CASSFRGFGNTIYF. For the CDR3, the DNA is TGTGCCAGCAGTTTCAGAGGGTTTGGAAACACCATATATTTT. The gene calls are TRBV6-6 and TRBJ1-3, with D hard to call. CDR3 length equals 14 residues. V dropped 4 bases and J dropped 3 bases, with 10 bases sitting between them. Germline values: CDR1 MNHNY, CDR2 SVGAGI (reference sequence).

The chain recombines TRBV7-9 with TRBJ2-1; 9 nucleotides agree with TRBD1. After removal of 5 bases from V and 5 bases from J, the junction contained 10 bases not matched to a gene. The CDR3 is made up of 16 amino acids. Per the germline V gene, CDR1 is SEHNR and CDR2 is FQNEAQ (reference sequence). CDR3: CASSPGQGSFNNEQFF. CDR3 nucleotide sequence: TGTGCCAGCAGCCCAGGACAGGGGTCTTTCAACAATGAGCAGTTCTTC.

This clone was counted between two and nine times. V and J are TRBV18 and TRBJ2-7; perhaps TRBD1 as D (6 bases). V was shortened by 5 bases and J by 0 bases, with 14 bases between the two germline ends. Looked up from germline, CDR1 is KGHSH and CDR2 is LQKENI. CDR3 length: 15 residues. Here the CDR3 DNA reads TGTGCCAGCTCAGGCCGGGACACCTACTCCTACGAGCAGTACTTC. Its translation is CASSGRDTYSYEQYF.

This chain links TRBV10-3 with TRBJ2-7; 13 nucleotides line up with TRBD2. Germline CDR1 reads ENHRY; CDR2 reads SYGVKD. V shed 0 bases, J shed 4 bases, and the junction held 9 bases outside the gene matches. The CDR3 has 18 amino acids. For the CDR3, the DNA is TGTGCCATCAGTGAGTCGGGCTTCGGGACTAGCGGGGTATACGAGCAGTACTTC. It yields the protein CAISESGFGTSGVYEQYF.

This CDR3 is CASTNSPGQGAYGYTF. Here the CDR3 DNA reads TGTGCCAGCACAAATTCCCCGGGACAGGGGGCGTATGGCTACACCTTC. The J gene is TRBJ1-2, the V gene TRBV9; TRBD1 aligns across 12 bases. The germline V gene has CDR1 SGDLS and CDR2 YYNGEE. CDR3 size: 16 residues. The trim removed 6 bases at V and 5 bases at J, leaving 11 bases unmatched. Complete variable domain (other parts from reference TRBV9 and TRBJ1-2): DSGVTQTPKHLITATGQRVTLRCSPRSGDLSVYWYQQSLDQGLQFLIQYYNGEERAKGNILERFSAQQFPDLHSELNLSSLELGDSALYFCASTNSPGQGAYGYTFGSGTRLTVV.

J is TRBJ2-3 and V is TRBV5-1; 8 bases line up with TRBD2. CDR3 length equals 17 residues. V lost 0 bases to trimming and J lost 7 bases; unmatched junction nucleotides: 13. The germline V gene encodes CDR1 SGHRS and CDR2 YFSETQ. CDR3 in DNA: TGCGCCAGCAGCTTGGCCGGGGGGGGCGCTTTTCATAATACGCAGTATTTT. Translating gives CASSLAGGGAFHNTQYF. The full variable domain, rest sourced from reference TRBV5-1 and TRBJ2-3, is KAGVTQTPRYLIKTRGQQVTLSCSPISGHRSVSWYQQTPGQGLQFLFEYFSETQRNKGNFPGRFSGRQFSNSRSEMNVSTLELGDSALYLCASSLAGGGAFHNTQYFGPGTRLTVL.

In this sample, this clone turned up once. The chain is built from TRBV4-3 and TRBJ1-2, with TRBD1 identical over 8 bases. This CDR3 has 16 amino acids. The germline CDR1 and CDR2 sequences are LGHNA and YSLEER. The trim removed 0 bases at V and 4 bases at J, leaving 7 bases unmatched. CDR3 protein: CASSQDQFGTGYGYTF. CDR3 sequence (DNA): TGCGCCAGCAGCCAAGATCAATTCGGGACAGGCTATGGCTACACCTTC.

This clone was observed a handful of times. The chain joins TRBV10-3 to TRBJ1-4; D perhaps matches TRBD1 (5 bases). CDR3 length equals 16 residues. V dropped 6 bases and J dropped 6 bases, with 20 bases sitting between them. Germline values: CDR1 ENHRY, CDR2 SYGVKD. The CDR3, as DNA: TGTGCCATCAGGGACCCCACCCAGGGAATCGATGAAAAACTGTTTTTT. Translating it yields CAIRDPTQGIDEKLFF.